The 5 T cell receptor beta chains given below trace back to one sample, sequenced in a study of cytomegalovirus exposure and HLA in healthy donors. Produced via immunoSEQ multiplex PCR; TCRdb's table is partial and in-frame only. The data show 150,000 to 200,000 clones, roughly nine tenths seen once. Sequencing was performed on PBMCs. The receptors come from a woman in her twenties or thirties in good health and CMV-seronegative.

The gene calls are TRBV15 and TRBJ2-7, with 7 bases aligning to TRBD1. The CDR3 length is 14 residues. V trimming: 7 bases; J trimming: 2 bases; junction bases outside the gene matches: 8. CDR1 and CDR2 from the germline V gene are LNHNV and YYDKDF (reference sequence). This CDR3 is CATNPGTATYEQYF. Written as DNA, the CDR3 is TGTGCCACCAATCCCGGGACAGCCACCTACGAGCAGTACTTC.

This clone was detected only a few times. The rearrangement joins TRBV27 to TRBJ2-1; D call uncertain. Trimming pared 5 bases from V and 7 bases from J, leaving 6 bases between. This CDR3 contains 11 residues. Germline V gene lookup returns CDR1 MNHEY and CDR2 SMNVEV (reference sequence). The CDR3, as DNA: TGTGCCAGCAGTCTGGGAAATGAGCAGTTCTTC. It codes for CASSLGNEQFF.

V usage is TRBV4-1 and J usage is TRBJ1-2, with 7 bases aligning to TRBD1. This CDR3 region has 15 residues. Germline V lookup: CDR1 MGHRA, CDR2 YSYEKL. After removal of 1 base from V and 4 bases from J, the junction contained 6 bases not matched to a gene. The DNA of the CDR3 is TGCGCCAGCAGCCAAGTCGAGGGGGCAGGCTATGGCTACACCTTC. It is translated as CASSQVEGAGYGYTF.

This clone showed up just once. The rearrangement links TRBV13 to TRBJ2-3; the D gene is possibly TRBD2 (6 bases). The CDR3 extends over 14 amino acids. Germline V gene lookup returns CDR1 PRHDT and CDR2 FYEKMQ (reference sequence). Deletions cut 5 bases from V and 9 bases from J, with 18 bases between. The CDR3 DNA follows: TGTGCCAGCAGCCCGCCTTCAGTCGGGAGAACGCAGTATTTT. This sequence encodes CASSPPSVGRTQYF.

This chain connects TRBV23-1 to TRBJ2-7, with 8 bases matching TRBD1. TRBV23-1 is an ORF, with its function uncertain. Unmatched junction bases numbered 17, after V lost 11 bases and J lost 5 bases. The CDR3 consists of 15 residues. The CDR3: CASKDRDRTDDEQYF. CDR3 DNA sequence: TGCGCCTCGAAAGACAGGGACAGGACGGATGACGAGCAGTACTTC.